Listed here are 7 T cell receptor beta chains from one sample, sequenced in a study of blood T cell repertoires in COVID-19. Here immunoSEQ multiplex PCR was the method, and the copy in TCRdb shows in-frame clones only, minus some. Of 200,000 or so clones listed, about 85% are singletons. Sequenced material: peripheral blood. The receptors derive from a man aged 45-60 years who had recovered from COVID-19.

This chain joins TRBV10-1 and TRBJ2-3; 7 nucleotides align to TRBD2. This CDR3 contains 14 residues. Trimming at V came to 4 bases and at J to 1 base, leaving 2 bases not matched to a gene. CDR1 and CDR2 (germline): WNHNN, SYGVQD (reference sequence). In nucleotides, the CDR3 is TGCGCCAGCAGTGGGCTAGCGGGCACAGATACGCAGTATTTT. It specifies CASSGLAGTDTQYF.

The genes are TRBV18 and TRBJ2-5; 8 bases are shared with TRBD1. J lost 2 bases, V lost 4 bases, and 3 bases had no gene match. From germline, CDR1 is KGHSH and CDR2 LQKENI. This CDR3 has 14 amino acids. The CDR3 protein is CASSRGQEQETQYF. CDR3 sequence (DNA): TGTGCCAGCTCACGGGGACAGGAACAAGAGACCCAGTACTTC.

In its sample, this clone was seen a few times. Other DNA sequences within the sample encode an identical CDR3. J is TRBJ2-5 and V is TRBV5-1, with 8 positions matching TRBD1. The V and J ends lost 6 bases and 5 bases, in that order; junction bases with no gene match: 9. CDR1 SGHRS and CDR2 YFSETQ come from the germline V gene. The CDR3 runs to 14 residues. The CDR3 DNA is TGCGCCAGCACCCGAGCAGGGGGCCGGGAGACCCAGTACTTC. It yields the protein CASTRAGGRETQYF.

The CDR3 nucleotides read TGTGCCAGCAGCTCTTCATCCCCGACAGGGAACTATGGCTACACCTTC. Translated: CASSSSSPTGNYGYTF. This chain joins TRBV7-9 and TRBJ1-2, with 7 nucleotides matching TRBD1. This CDR3 has 16 residues. Germline-derived CDR1 and CDR2 are SEHNR and FQNEAQ (reference sequence). With V trimmed by 4 bases and J by 2 bases, 10 bases remained unmatched. Supplemented by reference TRBV7-9 and TRBJ1-2, the full variable domain reads DTGVSQNPRHKITKRGQNVTFRCDPISEHNRLYWYRQTLGQGPEFLTYFQNEAQLEKSRLLSDRFSAERPKGSFSTLEIQRTEQGDSAMYLCASSSSSPTGNYGYTFGSGTRLTVV.

The chain recombines TRBV29-1 with TRBJ2-1, with D possibly TRBD1 on 7 matching bases. Per the germline V gene, CDR1 is SQVTM and CDR2 is ANQGSEA. With 5 bases removed from V and 3 bases from J, the gap between germline ends came to 14 bases. CDR3 length: 14 residues. The CDR3 region has the DNA TGCAGCGTTAAACGACAGGGACTCTACAATGAGCAGTTCTTC. This sequence encodes CSVKRQGLYNEQFF.

V and J are TRBV6-6 and TRBJ2-7; 12 nucleotides align to TRBD2. After removal of 5 bases from V and 4 bases from J, the junction contained 3 bases not matched to a gene. Germline loops: CDR1 MNHNY, CDR2 SVGAGI (reference sequence). The CDR3 is 14 residues long. CDR3: CASSKLAGGYEQYF. CDR3 coding DNA: TGTGCCAGCAGTAAACTAGCGGGAGGTTACGAGCAGTACTTC.

The V call is TRBV20-1, the J call TRBJ1-3, with TRBD1 identical over 8 bases. The germline gives CDR1 DFQATT, CDR2 SNEGSKA (reference sequence). The CDR3 spans 14 residues. The J segment lost 0 bases and the V segment lost 3 bases, leaving 1 base of the junction unmatched. CDR3 residues: CSASDRGSGNTIYF. For the CDR3, the DNA is TGCAGTGCTAGTGACAGGGGCTCTGGAAACACCATATATTTT.